The 13 T cell receptor beta chains listed next were all sequenced from one sample in a study of beta chain features in type 1 diabetes. cDNA synthesis used the whole RNA isolate, giving expressed TCRB sequences. This table comes from immunoSEQ multiplex PCR, and its TCRdb copy is limited to in-frame clones, with some not included. The sample consists of around 500,000 clones, around 28% of them appearing once. Sequenced: naive CD4+ T cells from blood. The source of these receptors is a man between 18 and 35 years old in good health.

This clone was observed a few times. V gene TRBV27 combines with J gene TRBJ2-1; D is unresolved. The V end was cut by 2 bases, the J end by 10 bases, with 6 bases between. The CDR3 covers 11 residues. From germline, CDR1 is MNHEY and CDR2 SMNVEV (reference sequence). The CDR3 spells CASSLGREQFF. The CDR3, as DNA: TGTGCCAGCAGTTTAGGTCGCGAGCAGTTCTTC.

About this clone itself: This CDR3 is also generated by other DNA sequences in the sample. The chain is built from TRBV9 and TRBJ2-7, with 13 bases lining up with TRBD2. Germline values: CDR1 SGDLS, CDR2 YYNGEE. CDR3 length: 14 residues. Trimming cost V 4 bases and J 4 bases; bases outside gene matches: 2. In DNA, the CDR3 is TGTGCCAGCAGCCCGGGACTAGCGGGGTACGAGCAGTACTTC. It yields the protein CASSPGLAGYEQYF.

The genes are TRBV25-1 and TRBJ2-4; D might be TRBD1 (6 bases). The V and J ends lost 0 bases and 4 bases respectively, with 10 bases between them. CDR3 length: 15 residues. CDR1 and CDR2 (germline): MGHDK, SYGVNS. CDR3: CASSEYAGQKNIQYF. CDR3 nucleotides: TGTGCCAGCAGTGAATACGCAGGACAGAAAAACATTCAGTACTTC.

The V and J genes are TRBV7-2 and TRBJ2-7; the match to TRBD2 covers 8 bases. CDR1 SGHTA and CDR2 FQGNSA come from the germline V gene. The V gene end was trimmed by 1 base and the J gene end by 3 bases; junction bases not matched to a gene: 8. The CDR3 totals 16 residues. The CDR3 here is CASSLGRREEGYEQYF. CDR3 nucleotides: TGTGCCAGCAGCTTAGGTAGGCGGGAGGAGGGCTACGAGCAGTACTTC.

The chain carries TRBV30 and TRBJ1-5; D is unclear. V was clipped by 2 bases and J by 3 bases, with 5 bases between them. The germline gives CDR1 GTSNPN, CDR2 SVGIG (reference sequence). This CDR3 contains 12 residues. Here the CDR3 reads CAWSRANQPQHF. The CDR3, as DNA: TGTGCCTGGAGTAGGGCCAATCAGCCCCAGCATTTT. Complete variable domain (other parts from reference TRBV30 and TRBJ1-5): SQTIHQWPATLVQPVGSPLSLECTVEGTSNPNLYWYRQAAGRGLQLLFYSVGIGQISSEVPQNLSASRPQDRQFILSSKKLLLSDSGFYLCAWSRANQPQHFGDGTRLSIL.

The chain recombines TRBV7-2 with TRBJ2-5; 12 bases are a match to TRBD2. Looked up from germline, CDR1 is SGHTA and CDR2 is FQGNSA. The CDR3 covers 15 residues. J was trimmed by 5 bases and V by 5 bases; bases with no gene match: 6. The CDR3 DNA reads TGTGCCAGCAGCATAACTAGCGGGAGGTCGGAGACCCAGTACTTC. It specifies CASSITSGRSETQYF.

The genes are TRBV11-2 and TRBJ2-1, with 9 bases lining up with TRBD1. With 2 bases clipped from V and 6 bases from J, the junction kept 8 bases outside the gene matches. Germline V gene lookup returns CDR1 SGHAT and CDR2 FQNNGV. There are 16 residues in the CDR3. The CDR3 protein is CASSLLGTGLSNEQFF. In nucleotides, the CDR3 is TGTGCCAGCAGCTTACTCGGGACAGGGTTGAGCAATGAGCAGTTCTTC. Full variable domain (outside the CDR3, taken from reference TRBV11-2 and TRBJ2-1): EAGVAQSPRYKIIEKRQSVAFWCNPISGHATLYWYQQILGQGPKLLIQFQNNGVVDDSQLPKDRFSAERLKGVDSTLKIQPAKLEDSAVYLCASSLLGTGLSNEQFFGPGTRLTVL.

This clone has more than one count but fewer than ten. The gene calls are TRBV5-1 and TRBJ2-5; tentative D call: TRBD2 (6 bases). Trimming stripped 0 bases from V and 3 bases from J, with 6 bases between. This CDR3 has 13 residues. CDR1 and CDR2 from the germline V gene are SGHRS and YFSETQ. In nucleotides, the CDR3 is TGCGCCAGCAGCTTGGGACTAGAAGAGACCCAGTACTTC. Translated, it gives CASSLGLEETQYF. Supplemented by reference TRBV5-1 and TRBJ2-5, the full variable domain reads KAGVTQTPRYLIKTRGQQVTLSCSPISGHRSVSWYQQTPGQGLQFLFEYFSETQRNKGNFPGRFSGRQFSNSRSEMNVSTLELGDSALYLCASSLGLEETQYFGPGTRLLVL.

The V gene is TRBV7-9, the J gene TRBJ2-5; D is unclear. The germline gives CDR1 SEHNR, CDR2 FQNEAQ (reference sequence). The CDR3 has 14 residues. Between the trimmed V and J ends, which lost 5 bases and 1 base, there was a span of 11 bases. The DNA for the CDR3 is TGTGCCAGCAGCCCTTCCCATACCCAAGAGACCCAGTACTTC. It codes for CASSPSHTQETQYF.

V usage is TRBV18 and J usage is TRBJ2-5; D is possibly TRBD1 (6 bases). The CDR3 length is 16 residues. Germline-derived CDR1 and CDR2 are KGHSH and LQKENI. Trimming removed 4 bases at V and 4 bases at J, with 19 bases between. This CDR3 is CASSQNPGHGGETQYF. CDR3 sequence (DNA): TGTGCCAGCTCACAAAATCCGGGACATGGGGGAGAGACCCAGTACTTC. Variable domain in full (rest from reference TRBV18 and TRBJ2-5): NAGVMQNPRHLVRRRGQEARLRCSPMKGHSHVYWYRQLPEEGLKFMVYLQKENIIDESGMPKERFSAEFPKEGPSILRIQQVVRGDSAAYFCASSQNPGHGGETQYFGPGTRLLVL.

J is TRBJ2-5 and V is TRBV30; 7 bases line up with TRBD2. The better agreement between TRBJ2-7 and the DNA end casts doubt on the J call. This CDR3 comprises 11 residues. From germline, CDR1 is GTSNPN and CDR2 SVGIG (reference sequence). CDR3 nucleotide sequence: TGTGCCTGGAGGGGAGGGCACGAGCAGTACTTC. It specifies CAWRGGHEQYF.

This clone was seen only a few times. Other DNA sequences in this sample translate to the same CDR3. The chain carries TRBV30 and TRBJ1-2; TRBD1 is a possible D gene (5 bases). Trimming took 1 base from V and 4 from J, leaving 7 bases between them. In germline, CDR1 is GTSNPN, CDR2 SVGIG (reference sequence). This CDR3 contains 12 residues. CDR3 DNA: TGTGCCTGGAGTGAGGGGACCTATGGCTACACCTTC. Translated: CAWSEGTYGYTF.

As to this clone: The sample carries other DNA sequences with the same CDR3. The genes are TRBV30 and TRBJ1-1; TRBD1 might be the D (5 bases). The germline V and J ends were trimmed by 0 bases and 8 bases, with 7 bases remaining between them. The CDR3 is 11 amino acids. Germline CDR1 reads GTSNPN; CDR2 reads SVGIG (reference sequence). The CDR3 nucleotides read TGTGCCTGGAGTGTACGGGGGGAAGCTTTCTTT. Protein sequence: CAWSVRGEAFF.